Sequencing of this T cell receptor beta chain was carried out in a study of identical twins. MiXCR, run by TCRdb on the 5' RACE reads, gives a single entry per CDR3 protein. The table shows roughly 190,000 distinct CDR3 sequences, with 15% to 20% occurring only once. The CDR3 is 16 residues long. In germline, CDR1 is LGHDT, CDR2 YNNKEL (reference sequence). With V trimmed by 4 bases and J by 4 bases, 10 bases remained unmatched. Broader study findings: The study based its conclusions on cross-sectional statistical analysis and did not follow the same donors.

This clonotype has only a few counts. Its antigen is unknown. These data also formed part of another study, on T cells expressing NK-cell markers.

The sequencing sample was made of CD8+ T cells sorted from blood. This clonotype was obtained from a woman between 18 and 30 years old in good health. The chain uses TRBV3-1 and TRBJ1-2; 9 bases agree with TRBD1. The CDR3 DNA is TGTGCCAGCAGCCCCTACCCCACAGGGGGCGGCTATGGCTACACCTTC. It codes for CASSPYPTGGGYGYTF.